This TCR beta chain is drawn from a study of CD4 T cells in relation to SARS-CoV-2 and coronaviruses. Study in general: TCR beta CDR3s were sequenced after 10-day antigen culture of PBMCs. The negative reference was HIV-1 Nef peptide pool or peptide-free culture. The restricting HLA molecule for shared crossreactive spike epitopes was mapped.

CD4+ T cells from unexposed donors were obtained before the COVID-19 pandemic (2011-2018). The cells were cultured for around ten days before CD4+ T cells were isolated. Measured with immunoSEQ multiplex PCR; TCRdb has only the in-frame clones, and not every one. The repertoire has roughly 10,000 clones, around 70% of them found once; the top ten carry roughly 17%. Trimming removed 6 bases from V and 2 bases from J, with 4 bases in between. This CDR3 is built from 11 residues. CDR1 is MNHEY, CDR2 SVGEGT, per germline. With regard to this clone: Its target is unknown.

The sequenced sample consisted of CD4+ T cells from PBMCs, cultured in vitro. The chain couples TRBV6-2 or TRBV6-3 to TRBJ2-5; D uncertain. The receptor's source is a human donor in good health. The CDR3 region has the DNA TGTGCCAGCAGCCGACAAGAGACCCAGTACTTC. Its translation is CASSRQETQYF.